The next 19 T cell receptor beta chains were all read from a single sample in a study of blood T cell repertoires in COVID-19. TCRdb keeps only in-frame clones here, not all; method: immunoSEQ multiplex PCR. The data contain about 170,000 clones, roughly four fifths of them singletons. The sequenced material came from peripheral blood. The receptors were sampled from a man in his 70s with active or convalescent COVID-19.

V is TRBV7-9 and J is TRBJ1-4; TRBD1 matches at 7 bases. This CDR3 is 14 amino acids long. V was clipped by 5 bases and J by 4 bases; unmatched bases: 4. Germline CDR1 and CDR2: SEHNR and FQNEAQ (reference sequence). CDR3 in amino acids: CASSRGQSNEKLFF. The CDR3 region has the DNA TGTGCCAGCAGCCGGGGACAGAGTAATGAAAAACTGTTTTTT. The complete variable domain, with remaining parts taken from reference TRBV7-9 and TRBJ1-4, reads DTGVSQNPRHKITKRGQNVTFRCDPISEHNRLYWYRQTLGQGPEFLTYFQNEAQLEKSRLLSDRFSAERPKGSFSTLEIQRTEQGDSAMYLCASSRGQSNEKLFFGSGTQLSVL.

The V call is TRBV10-2, the J call TRBJ2-2; TRBD1 matches 10 bases. V shed 7 bases and J 2 bases; nucleotides not matched to a gene: 4. The CDR3 is made up of 15 amino acids. Looked up from germline, CDR1 is WSHSY and CDR2 is SAAADI. This chain's CDR3 is CASTDRGRNTGELFF. In nucleotides, the CDR3 is TGCGCCAGCACCGACAGGGGGCGCAACACCGGGGAGCTGTTTTTT.

V is TRBV3-1 (or the pseudogene TRBV3-2) and J is TRBJ2-2, with D possibly TRBD1 on 6 matching bases. The CDR3 contains 15 residues. Per germline, CDR1 LGHDT and CDR2 YNNKEL (reference sequence). Trimming removed 5 bases from V and 2 bases from J, with 12 bases in between. The CDR3 DNA reads as TGTGCCAGCAGCGACAGGACCACCAACACCGGGGAGCTGTTTTTT. Protein: CASSDRTTNTGELFF.

The V and J genes are TRBV18 and TRBJ2-7, with TRBD1 identical over 8 bases. The CDR3 contains 14 residues. From germline, CDR1 is KGHSH and CDR2 LQKENI. The trim removed 5 bases at V and 6 bases at J, leaving 9 bases unmatched. In DNA, the CDR3 is TGTGCCAGCTCATTTTCCGGACAGGGAGGCGAGCAGTACTTC. Its translation is CASSFSGQGGEQYF.

This sequence joins TRBV9 and TRBJ1-5; D is possibly TRBD1 (5 bases). In germline, CDR1 is SGDLS, CDR2 YYNGEE. V shed 0 bases and J shed 5 bases, with 12 bases lying between them. This CDR3 spans 15 amino acids. The CDR3 DNA follows: TGTGCCAGCAGCGTAGGGGGCAGGGTCGATCAGCCCCAGCATTTT. Protein: CASSVGGRVDQPQHF.

This chain links TRBV7-2 with TRBJ1-5; tentatively, D is TRBD1 (5 bases). V was cut by 2 bases and J by 7 bases, with 15 bases left in between. Per the germline V gene, CDR1 is SGHTA and CDR2 is FQGNSA. This CDR3 has 15 residues. CDR3 coding DNA: TGTGCCAGCAGCTTAATGCCCAGGGTGGGACAGCCCCAGCATTTT. Its protein is CASSLMPRVGQPQHF.

This clone was picked up one time. J is TRBJ2-1 and V is TRBV7-9; perhaps TRBD1 as D (5 bases). With 2 bases removed from V and 4 bases from J, the gap between germline ends came to 12 bases. Looked up from germline, CDR1 is SEHNR and CDR2 is FQNEAQ (reference sequence). The CDR3 runs to 15 residues. The CDR3 sequence: CASSLSRVFYNEQFF. The CDR3 DNA reads TGTGCCAGCAGCTTAAGCAGGGTGTTTTACAATGAGCAGTTCTTC. Full variable domain (missing parts from reference TRBV7-9 and TRBJ2-1): DTGVSQNPRHKITKRGQNVTFRCDPISEHNRLYWYRQTLGQGPEFLTYFQNEAQLEKSRLLSDRFSAERPKGSFSTLEIQRTEQGDSAMYLCASSLSRVFYNEQFFGPGTRLTVL.

This chain connects TRBV10-1 to TRBJ1-1; TRBD1 is a possible D gene (6 bases). The germline V gene encodes CDR1 WNHNN and CDR2 SYGVQD (reference sequence). CDR3 length: 13 amino acids. V lost 3 bases and J 4 bases, leaving 9 bases between the germline ends. The CDR3 reads CASSEGGFTEAFF. CDR3 nucleotides: TGCGCCAGCAGTGAAGGGGGATTCACTGAAGCTTTCTTT.

CDR3 nucleotides: TGTGCCAGCAGCCGCAGGGGCTCGAACACTGAAGCTTTCTTT. It encodes CASSRRGSNTEAFF. This chain uses TRBV7-9 with TRBJ1-1; TRBD1 is a possible D gene (6 bases). CDR3 length: 14 amino acids. Germline-derived CDR1 and CDR2 are SEHNR and FQNEAQ (reference sequence). The V end was cut by 5 bases, the J end by 1 base, with 11 bases between.

J is TRBJ1-1 and V is TRBV2, with unresolved D. Germline loops: CDR1 SNHLY, CDR2 FYNNEI. CDR3 size: 14 residues. V lost 7 bases and J lost 5, with 17 bases in between. Here the CDR3 reads CASKPGPEGTEAFF. In DNA, the CDR3 is TGTGCCAGCAAGCCCGGGCCCGAGGGAACTGAAGCTTTCTTT.

The chain links TRBV4-3 to TRBJ1-4; D ambiguous. The V gene's germline CDR1 is LGHNA and CDR2 YSLEER. The CDR3 loop spans 12 amino acids. Trimming removed 4 bases from V and 4 bases from J, with 4 bases in between. The CDR3 reads CASSRVNEKLFF. Here the CDR3 DNA reads TGCGCCAGCAGCCGAGTTAATGAAAAACTGTTTTTT.

The chain couples TRBV7-8 to TRBJ1-5; D not resolved. Between the trimmed V and J ends, which lost 2 bases and 9 bases, there was a span of 11 bases. The CDR3 spans 13 residues. CDR1 and CDR2 from the germline V gene are SGHVS and FQNEAQ. CDR3 DNA sequence: TGTGCCAGCAGCTTAACCACGCCAGGGCCCCAGCATTTT. It encodes CASSLTTPGPQHF.

The V and J genes are TRBV24-1 and TRBJ2-1, with a weak D call TRBD1 (5 bases). The germline V and J ends were trimmed by 5 bases and 3 bases, with 13 bases remaining between them. CDR3 size: 15 residues. CDR1 is KGHDR and CDR2 is SFDVKD in the germline V gene. This CDR3 is CATSGRGPDYNEQFF. The CDR3 bases are TGTGCCACCAGTGGAAGGGGTCCCGACTACAATGAGCAGTTCTTC.

The chain carries TRBV2 and TRBJ2-1; maybe TRBD2 (6 bases). The ends were cut back, 3 bases at V and 5 bases at J, with 14 bases in the middle. The CDR3 is made up of 15 amino acids. The germline gives CDR1 SNHLY, CDR2 FYNNEI. CDR3 region: CASSESGSGHNEQFF. CDR3 nucleotide sequence: TGTGCCAGCAGTGAGTCGGGTAGCGGACACAATGAGCAGTTCTTC.

The chain uses TRBV28 and TRBJ1-3; perhaps TRBD1 as D (5 bases). CDR3 length: 14 amino acids. Trimming stripped 5 bases from V and 4 bases from J, with 12 bases between. The germline gives CDR1 MDHEN, CDR2 SYDVKM. CDR3 DNA: TGTGCCAGCAGTCCCGGGGGGTCAGGAAACACCATATATTTT. Its protein product is CASSPGGSGNTIYF.

J is TRBJ2-1 and V is TRBV30; D not certain. Germline V gene lookup returns CDR1 GTSNPN and CDR2 SVGIG (reference sequence). This CDR3 spans 13 amino acids. Trimming removed 0 bases from V and 3 bases from J, with 6 bases in between. The CDR3, as DNA: TGTGCCTGGAGTGTTCAGGTCTACAATGAGCAGTTCTTC. Translating gives CAWSVQVYNEQFF. Combining the CDR3 with reference TRBV30 and TRBJ2-1 gives the whole variable domain SQTIHQWPATLVQPVGSPLSLECTVEGTSNPNLYWYRQAAGRGLQLLFYSVGIGQISSEVPQNLSASRPQDRQFILSSKKLLLSDSGFYLCAWSVQVYNEQFFGPGTRLTVL.

The V call is TRBV15, the J call TRBJ2-7; D perhaps matches TRBD2 (7 bases). The CDR3 sequence is 17 residues long. V dropped 0 bases and J dropped 7 bases, with 22 bases sitting between them. Germline loops: CDR1 LNHNV, CDR2 YYDKDF (reference sequence). As DNA, the CDR3 is TGTGCCACCAGCAGAGATGTAGGCGGACGGGGGGCTCAAGAGCAGTACTTC. Amino acids: CATSRDVGGRGAQEQYF. Filled out from reference TRBV15 and TRBJ2-7, the complete variable domain reads DAMVIQNPRYQVTQFGKPVTLSCSQTLNHNVMYWYQQKSSQAPKLLFHYYDKDFNNEADTPDNFQSRRPNTSFCFLDIRSPGLGDTAMYLCATSRDVGGRGAQEQYFGPGTRLTVT.

The chain has TRBV15 and TRBJ1-5; TRBD1 might be the D (5 bases). V lost 0 bases and J lost 7, with 13 bases in between. The germline V gene has CDR1 LNHNV and CDR2 YYDKDF (reference sequence). The CDR3 totals 15 residues. The CDR3 sequence is CATSRELGGGQPQHF. DNA for the CDR3: TGTGCCACCAGCAGAGAACTCGGCGGGGGGCAGCCCCAGCATTTT.

This chain links TRBV2 with TRBJ2-7, with a tentative D call TRBD2 (5 bases). In germline, CDR1 is SNHLY, CDR2 FYNNEI. CDR3 size: 14 residues. Deletions cut 7 bases from V and 0 bases from J, with 13 bases between. The CDR3 here is CASILRAGSYEQYF. Here the CDR3 DNA reads TGTGCCAGCATCCTGAGGGCAGGCTCCTACGAGCAGTACTTC.